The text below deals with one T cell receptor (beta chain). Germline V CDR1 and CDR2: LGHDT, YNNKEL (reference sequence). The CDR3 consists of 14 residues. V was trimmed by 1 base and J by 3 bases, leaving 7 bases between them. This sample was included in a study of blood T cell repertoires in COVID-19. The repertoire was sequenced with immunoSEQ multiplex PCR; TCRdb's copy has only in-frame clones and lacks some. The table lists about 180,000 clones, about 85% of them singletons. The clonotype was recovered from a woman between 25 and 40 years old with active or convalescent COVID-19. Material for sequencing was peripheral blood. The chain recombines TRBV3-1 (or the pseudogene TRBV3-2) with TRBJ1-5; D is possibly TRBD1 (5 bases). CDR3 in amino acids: CASSQATDNQPQHF. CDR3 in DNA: TGTGCCAGCAGCCAAGCGACAGACAATCAGCCCCAGCATTTT.